These 3 T cell receptor beta chains came from one sample sequenced in a study of CD8+CD57+ T cells in acquired aplastic anemia. Genomic DNA constituted the template upon which TCR beta VDJ and CDR3 profiling was performed. TCRdb redid the calling of the reads with MiXCR, one entry per CDR3 protein. This sample yields 150,000 to 200,000 distinct CDR3 sequences, of which roughly 45% are seen a single time; 2.5% to 4% belongs to the top ten. By flow cytometry, patients selected for sequencing had shown an expansion of CD8+CD57+ cells. Material for sequencing was sorted CD4+, CD8+, or CD8+CD57+ T cells (not recorded which) from PBMCs. These TCRs come from a human donor with aplastic anemia.

The gene calls are TRBV29-1 and TRBJ1-5; a possible D gene is TRBD1 (5 bases). Germline values: CDR1 SQVTM, CDR2 ANQGSEA. The V end lost 6 bases, the J end lost 0 bases, and 9 bases lay between the germline ends. The CDR3 has 13 amino acids. The CDR3 sequence is CSVSDSSNQPQHF. The CDR3 DNA follows: TGCAGCGTGTCCGACAGTAGCAATCAGCCCCAGCATTTT.

The chain has TRBV24-1 and TRBJ2-5; unclear D gene. The V and J ends lost 4 bases and 2 bases respectively, with 7 bases between them. The CDR3 extends over 13 amino acids. The germline CDR1 and CDR2 sequences are KGHDR and SFDVKD. Here the CDR3 DNA reads TGTGCCACCAGTGAAAAGGTACAAGAGACCCAGTACTTC. It specifies CATSEKVQETQYF.

This clonotype was counted ten times or more. The V call is TRBV2, the J call TRBJ2-3; 8 positions match TRBD1. The CDR3 runs to 15 residues. V gave up 8 bases and J gave up 3 bases; unmatched junction bases: 10. Germline-derived CDR1 and CDR2 are SNHLY and FYNNEI. In nucleotides, the CDR3 is TGTGCCAGCGGCTCAGGGGGCGGGCGGACAGATACGCAGTATTTT. Translation: CASGSGGGRTDTQYF.